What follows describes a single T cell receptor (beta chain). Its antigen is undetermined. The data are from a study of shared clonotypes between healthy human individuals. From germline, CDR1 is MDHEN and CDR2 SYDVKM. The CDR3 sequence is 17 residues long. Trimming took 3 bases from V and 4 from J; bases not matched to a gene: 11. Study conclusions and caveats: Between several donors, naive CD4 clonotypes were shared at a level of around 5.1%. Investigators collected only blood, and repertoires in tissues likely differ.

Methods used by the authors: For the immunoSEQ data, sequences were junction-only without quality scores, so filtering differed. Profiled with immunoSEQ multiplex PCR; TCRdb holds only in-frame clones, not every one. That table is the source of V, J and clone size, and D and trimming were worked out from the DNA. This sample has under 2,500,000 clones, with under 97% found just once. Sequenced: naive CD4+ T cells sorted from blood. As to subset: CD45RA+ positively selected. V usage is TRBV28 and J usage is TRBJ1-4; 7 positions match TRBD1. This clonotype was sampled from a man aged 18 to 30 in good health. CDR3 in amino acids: CASSFPPDRAFNEKLFF. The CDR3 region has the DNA TGTGCCAGCAGTTTTCCCCCTGACAGGGCGTTTAATGAAAAACTGTTTTTT.